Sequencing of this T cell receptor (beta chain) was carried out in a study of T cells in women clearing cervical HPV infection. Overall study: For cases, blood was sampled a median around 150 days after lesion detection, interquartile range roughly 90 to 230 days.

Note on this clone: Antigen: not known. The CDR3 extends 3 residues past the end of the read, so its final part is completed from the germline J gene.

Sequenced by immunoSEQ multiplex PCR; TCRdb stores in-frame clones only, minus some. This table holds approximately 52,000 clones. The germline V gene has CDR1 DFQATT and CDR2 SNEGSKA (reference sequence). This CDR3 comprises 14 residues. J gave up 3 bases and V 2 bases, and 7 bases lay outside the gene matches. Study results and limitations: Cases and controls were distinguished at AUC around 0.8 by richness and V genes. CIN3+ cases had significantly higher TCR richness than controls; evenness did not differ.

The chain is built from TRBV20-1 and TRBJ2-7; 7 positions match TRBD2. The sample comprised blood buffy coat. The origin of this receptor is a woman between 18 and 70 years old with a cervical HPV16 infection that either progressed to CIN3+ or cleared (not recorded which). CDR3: CSARSPTSDYEQYF. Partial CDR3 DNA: TGCAGTGCTAGAAGCCCCACTAGCGACTACGAG.